Included here is one T cell receptor (beta chain) sequence, with context. The antigen remains undetermined. Only in-frame clones appear in the TCRdb table, and some are missing; sequencing was by immunoSEQ multiplex PCR. The data contain some 150,000 clones, about nine tenths of them singletons. This sample is drawn from a study of T cell responses to AZD1222 COVID-19 vaccine. Study conclusions and caveats: Unmutated variant regions are reportedly targeted by nearly half of spike-specific TCRs. Donor demographics were predominantly white British with a female majority; clonal diversity may be underestimated.

The CDR3 totals 13 residues. Germline lookup yields CDR1 MDHEN and CDR2 SYDVKM. Deletions cut 6 bases from V and 10 bases from J, with 18 bases between. The clonotype comes from an adult in good health. Sequences were derived from peripheral blood, sampled on day 0 of AZD1222 vaccination. The rearrangement uses TRBV28 and TRBJ1-1; D perhaps matches TRBD1 (6 bases). The CDR3 protein is CASRFPGAPGAFF. The CDR3 bases are TGTGCCAGCAGATTCCCGGGGGCCCCAGGAGCTTTCTTT.